What follows describes a single T cell receptor beta chain. This entry belongs to a study of T cell changes during pregnancy in multiple sclerosis. The assay was immunoSEQ multiplex PCR, and TCRdb's table has in-frame clones only and misses some. The sample has roughly 50,000 clones, 85% to 95% seen once; the top ten hold about 0.69%. CDR1 is SGHDT, CDR2 YYEEEE, per germline. The CDR3 runs 17 residues. V was trimmed by 2 bases and J by 1 base, leaving 13 bases between them. The V and J genes are TRBV5-6 and TRBJ2-6; D perhaps matches TRBD1 (5 bases). The material sequenced was CD4+ T cells from peripheral blood mononuclear cells, taken in the third trimester of pregnancy. The TCR comes from a female donor with multiple sclerosis, enrolled in a pregnancy study. Written as DNA, the CDR3 is TGTGCCAGCAGCTTTGTACTACAGGTTTCTGGGGCCAACGTCCTGACTTTC. Residues: CASSFVLQVSGANVLTF.